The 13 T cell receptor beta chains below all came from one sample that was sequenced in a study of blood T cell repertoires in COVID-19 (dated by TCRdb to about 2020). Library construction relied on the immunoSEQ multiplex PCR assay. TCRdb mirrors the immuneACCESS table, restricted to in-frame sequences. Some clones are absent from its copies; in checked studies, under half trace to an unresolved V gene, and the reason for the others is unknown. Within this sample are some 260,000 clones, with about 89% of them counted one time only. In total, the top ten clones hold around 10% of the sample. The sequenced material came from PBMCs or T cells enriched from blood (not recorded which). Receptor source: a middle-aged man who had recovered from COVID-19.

The CDR3 sequence: CASSQGSGYTF. The DNA of the CDR3 is TGTGCCAGCAGCCAAGGTTCGGGCTACACCTTC. The chain carries TRBV4-2 and TRBJ1-2; D uncertain. V lost 1 base to trimming and J lost 8 bases, with 5 bases between them. Germline loops: CDR1 LGHNA, CDR2 YNFKEQ. The CDR3 length is 11 residues.

The CDR3 spells CASSQGTYTQYF. The CDR3 DNA follows: TGTGCCAGCAGCCAAGGGACTTATACGCAGTATTTT. The chain carries TRBV3-1 (or the pseudogene TRBV3-2) and TRBJ2-3; maybe TRBD2 (5 bases). V was clipped by 1 base and J by 7 bases, with 6 bases between them. CDR3 length: 12 amino acids. The V gene's germline CDR1 is LGHDT and CDR2 YNNKEL (reference sequence).

In nucleotides, the CDR3 is TGTGCCAGCAGCCGAGGACAGGTTAACGGCTCACCCCTCCACTTT. Translated: CASSRGQVNGSPLHF. The chain joins TRBV14 to TRBJ1-6, with TRBD1 matching over 7 bases. This CDR3 contains 15 residues. V trimming: 4 bases; J trimming: 10 bases; junction bases outside the gene matches: 10. Germline CDR1 SGHDN, CDR2 FVKESK.

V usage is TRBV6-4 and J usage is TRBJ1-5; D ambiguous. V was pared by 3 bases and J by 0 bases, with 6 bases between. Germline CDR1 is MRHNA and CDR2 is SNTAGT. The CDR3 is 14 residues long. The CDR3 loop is CASSDTHSNQPQHF. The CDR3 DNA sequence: TGTGCCAGCAGTGATACACATAGCAATCAGCCCCAGCATTTT.

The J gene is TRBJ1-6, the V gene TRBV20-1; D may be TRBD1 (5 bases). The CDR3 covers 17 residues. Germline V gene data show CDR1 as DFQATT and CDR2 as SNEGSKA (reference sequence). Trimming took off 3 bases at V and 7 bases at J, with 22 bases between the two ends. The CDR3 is CSASSGSGGLKNSPLHF. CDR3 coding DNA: TGCAGTGCTAGTTCGGGTTCGGGGGGTTTAAAGAATTCACCCCTCCACTTT.

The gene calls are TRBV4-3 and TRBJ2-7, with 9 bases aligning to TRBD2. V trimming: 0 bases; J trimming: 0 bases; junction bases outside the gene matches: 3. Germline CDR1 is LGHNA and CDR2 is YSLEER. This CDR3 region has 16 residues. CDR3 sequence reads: CASSQENSGSSYEQYF. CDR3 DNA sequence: TGCGCCAGCAGCCAAGAGAATAGCGGGAGCTCCTACGAGCAGTACTTC.

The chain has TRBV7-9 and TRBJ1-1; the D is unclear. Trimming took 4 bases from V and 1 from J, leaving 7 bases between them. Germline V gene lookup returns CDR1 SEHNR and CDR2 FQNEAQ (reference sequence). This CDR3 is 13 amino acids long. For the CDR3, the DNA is TGTGCCAGCAGCTATACACCGAACACTGAAGCTTTCTTT. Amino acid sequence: CASSYTPNTEAFF.

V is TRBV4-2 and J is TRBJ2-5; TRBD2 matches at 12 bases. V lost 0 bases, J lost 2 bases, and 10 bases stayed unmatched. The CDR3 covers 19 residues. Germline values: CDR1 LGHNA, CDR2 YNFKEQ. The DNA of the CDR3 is TGTGCCAGCAGCCAAGATTTTGGTCTAGCGGGAGGGCAACAAGAGACCCAGTACTTC. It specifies CASSQDFGLAGGQQETQYF.

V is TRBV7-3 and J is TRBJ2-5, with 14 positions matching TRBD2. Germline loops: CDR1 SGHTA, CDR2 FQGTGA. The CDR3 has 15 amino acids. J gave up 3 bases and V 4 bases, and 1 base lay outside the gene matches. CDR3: CASSSGLAGEETQYF. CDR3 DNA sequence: TGTGCCAGCAGCTCGGGACTAGCGGGGGAAGAGACCCAGTACTTC.

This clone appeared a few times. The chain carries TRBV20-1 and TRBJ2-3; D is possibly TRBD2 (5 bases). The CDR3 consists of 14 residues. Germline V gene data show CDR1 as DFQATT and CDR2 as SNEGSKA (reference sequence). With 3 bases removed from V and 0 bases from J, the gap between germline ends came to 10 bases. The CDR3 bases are TGCAGTGCTAGTGGCAGCGGTAGCACAGATACGCAGTATTTT. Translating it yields CSASGSGSTDTQYF.

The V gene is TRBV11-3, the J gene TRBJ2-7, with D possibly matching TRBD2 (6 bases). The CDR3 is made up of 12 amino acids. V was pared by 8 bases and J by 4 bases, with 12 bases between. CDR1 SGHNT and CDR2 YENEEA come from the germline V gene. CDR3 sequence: CASGGTYYEQYF. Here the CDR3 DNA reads TGTGCCAGCGGGGGGACCTATTACGAGCAGTACTTC.

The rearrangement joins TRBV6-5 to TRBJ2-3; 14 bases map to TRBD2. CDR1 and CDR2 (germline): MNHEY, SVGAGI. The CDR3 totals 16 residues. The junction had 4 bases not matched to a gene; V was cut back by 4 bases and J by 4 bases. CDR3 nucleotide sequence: TGTGCCAGCAGTTCCTTGACTAGCGGGAGGGCAGATACGCAGTATTTT. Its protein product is CASSSLTSGRADTQYF.

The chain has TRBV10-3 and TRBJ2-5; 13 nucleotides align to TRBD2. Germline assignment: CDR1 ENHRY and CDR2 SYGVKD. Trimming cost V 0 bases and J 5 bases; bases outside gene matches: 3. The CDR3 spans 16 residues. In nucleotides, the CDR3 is TGTGCCATCAGTGAGTCCGGACTAGCGGGGGTTGAGACCCAGTACTTC. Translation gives CAISESGLAGVETQYF.